The present T cell receptor beta chain was sequenced within a study of T cell responses to AZD1222 COVID-19 vaccine. Generated by immunoSEQ multiplex PCR, the TCRdb table keeps only in-frame clones and is missing some. The repertoire includes 93,000 or so clones, roughly nine tenths of them detected once, and less than 55% sits in the top ten. CDR1 and CDR2 (germline): GTSNPN, SVGIG (reference sequence). Trimming left V 0 bases short and J 4 bases short, with 10 bases between. The CDR3 totals 14 residues. The gene calls are TRBV30 and TRBJ2-1; D uncertain. This sequence was found in an adult in good health. Sequencing was performed on peripheral blood, taken on day 0 of AZD1222 vaccination. This chain's CDR3 is CAWSVRRHYNEQFF. The CDR3 DNA reads TGTGCCTGGAGTGTAAGAAGACATTACAATGAGCAGTTCTTC.